This T cell receptor (beta chain) originates from a study of T cell changes during pregnancy in multiple sclerosis (dated by TCRdb to about 2019). Looking at the study overall: In women with multiple sclerosis, the researchers looked at how the T cell repertoire shifted as pregnancy progressed.

This clone was found a few times. No cognate antigen has been identified for it. Within one base of it there is no much larger clone, and no base qualities were kept. Libraries were prepared through the immunoSEQ multiplex PCR assay. TCRdb took over this immuneACCESS table, retaining in-frame rearrangements with V and J assigned. Such tables are incomplete; in checked studies, under half of the missing clones stem from an unresolved V gene, and the remainder is unexplained. The sample table holds some 30,000 clones, of which about 91% were seen once. Of the sample, 6% to 7% is held by the ten largest clones. The cysteine opens and the phenylalanine closes a CDR3 of 13 amino acids. Only the CDR3 DNA is retained, 39 bases long and in frame from the first base. Germline trimming amounts to 5 bases on V and 6 bases on J, with 3 as the count of junction bases outside the gene matches. Sequences SNHLY (CDR1) and FYNNEI (CDR2) are obtained from the germline V gene.

The source is a female donor with multiple sclerosis, enrolled in a pregnancy study. The chain joins TRBV2 to TRBJ2-1; 8 middle bases align to TRBD2. The sequenced sample was CD8+ T cells from peripheral blood mononuclear cells, obtained after pregnancy. The sequence in DNA is TGTGCCAGCAGTCCGGGACTAGGCAATGAGCAGTTCTTC. The translation is CASSPGLGNEQFF.